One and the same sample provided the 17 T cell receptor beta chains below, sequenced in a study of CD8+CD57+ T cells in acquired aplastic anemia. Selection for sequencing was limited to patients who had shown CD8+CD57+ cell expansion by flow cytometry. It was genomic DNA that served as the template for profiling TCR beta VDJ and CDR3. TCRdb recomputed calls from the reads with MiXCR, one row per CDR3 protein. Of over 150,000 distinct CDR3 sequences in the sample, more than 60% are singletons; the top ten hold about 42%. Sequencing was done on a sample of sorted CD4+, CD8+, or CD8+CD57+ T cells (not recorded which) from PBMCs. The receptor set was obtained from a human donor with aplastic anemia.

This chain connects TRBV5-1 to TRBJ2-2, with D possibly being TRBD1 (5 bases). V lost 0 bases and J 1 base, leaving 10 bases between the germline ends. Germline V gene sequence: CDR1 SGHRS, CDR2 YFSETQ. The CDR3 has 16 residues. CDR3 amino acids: CASSLATTGNTGELFF. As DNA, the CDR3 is TGCGCCAGCAGCTTGGCCACTACAGGGAACACCGGGGAGCTGTTTTTT.

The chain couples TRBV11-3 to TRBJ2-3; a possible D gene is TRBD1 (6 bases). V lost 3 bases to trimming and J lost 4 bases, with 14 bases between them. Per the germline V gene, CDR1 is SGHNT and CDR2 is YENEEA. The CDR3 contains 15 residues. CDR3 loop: CASSFQGSPADTQYF. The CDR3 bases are TGTGCCAGCAGCTTCCAGGGGAGCCCTGCAGATACGCAGTATTTT.

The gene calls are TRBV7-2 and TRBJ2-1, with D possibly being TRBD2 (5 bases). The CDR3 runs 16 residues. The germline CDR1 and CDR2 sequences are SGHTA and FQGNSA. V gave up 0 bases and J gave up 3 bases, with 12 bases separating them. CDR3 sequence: CASSLANQRYYNEQFF. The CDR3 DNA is TGTGCCAGCAGCTTAGCGAACCAGCGGTACTACAATGAGCAGTTCTTC.

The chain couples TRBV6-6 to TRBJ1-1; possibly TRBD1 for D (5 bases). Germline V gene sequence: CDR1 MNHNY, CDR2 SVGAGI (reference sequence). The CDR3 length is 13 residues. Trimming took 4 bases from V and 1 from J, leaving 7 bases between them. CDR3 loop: CASSWGGNTEAFF. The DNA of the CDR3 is TGTGCCAGCAGTTGGGGGGGGAACACTGAAGCTTTCTTT.

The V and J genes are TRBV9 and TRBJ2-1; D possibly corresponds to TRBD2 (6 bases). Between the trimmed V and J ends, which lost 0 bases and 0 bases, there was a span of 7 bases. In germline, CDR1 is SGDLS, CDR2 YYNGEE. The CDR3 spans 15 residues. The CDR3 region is CASSVGEVSYNEQFF. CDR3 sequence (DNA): TGTGCCAGCAGCGTAGGGGAGGTCTCCTACAATGAGCAGTTCTTC.

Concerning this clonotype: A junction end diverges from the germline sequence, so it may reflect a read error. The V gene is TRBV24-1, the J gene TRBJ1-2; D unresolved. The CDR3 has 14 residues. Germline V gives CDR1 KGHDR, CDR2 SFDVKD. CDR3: CAPSDSRRGYGYTF. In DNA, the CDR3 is TGTGCCCCCAGTGATAGCAGGCGGGGCTATGGCTACACCTTC.

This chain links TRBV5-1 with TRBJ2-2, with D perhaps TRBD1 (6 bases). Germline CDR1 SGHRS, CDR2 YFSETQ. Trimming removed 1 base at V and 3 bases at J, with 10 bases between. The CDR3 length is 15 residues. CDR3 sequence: CASSLQGLHTGELFF. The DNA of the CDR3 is TGCGCCAGCAGCTTGCAGGGGCTACACACCGGGGAGCTGTTTTTT.

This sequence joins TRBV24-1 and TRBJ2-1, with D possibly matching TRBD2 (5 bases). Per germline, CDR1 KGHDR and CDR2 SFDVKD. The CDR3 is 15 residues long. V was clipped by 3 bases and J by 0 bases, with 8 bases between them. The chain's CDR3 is CATSDGLSSYNEQFF. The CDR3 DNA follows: TGTGCCACCAGTGATGGACTGAGCTCCTACAATGAGCAGTTCTTC.

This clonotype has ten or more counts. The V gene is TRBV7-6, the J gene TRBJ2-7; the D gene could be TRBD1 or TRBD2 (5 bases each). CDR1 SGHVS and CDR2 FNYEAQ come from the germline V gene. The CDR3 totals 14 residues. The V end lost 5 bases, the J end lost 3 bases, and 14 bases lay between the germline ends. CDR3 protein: CASSPGPRLYEQYF. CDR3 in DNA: TGTGCCAGCAGCCCGGGACCGCGCCTCTACGAGCAGTACTTC.

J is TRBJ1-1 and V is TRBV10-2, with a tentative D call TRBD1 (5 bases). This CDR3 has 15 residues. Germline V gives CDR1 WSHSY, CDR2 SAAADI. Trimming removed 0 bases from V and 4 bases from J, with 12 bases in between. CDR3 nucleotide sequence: TGCGCCAGCAGTGAGTCGAAAGGGGTCCTCACTGAAGCTTTCTTT. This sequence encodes CASSESKGVLTEAFF.

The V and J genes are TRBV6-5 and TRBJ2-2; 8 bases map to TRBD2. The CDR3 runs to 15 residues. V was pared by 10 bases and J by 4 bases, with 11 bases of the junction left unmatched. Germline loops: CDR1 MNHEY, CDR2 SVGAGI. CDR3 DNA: TGTGCCACCGGAAGCGGGGGAGATTCCACCGGGGAGCTGTTTTTT. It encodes CATGSGGDSTGELFF.

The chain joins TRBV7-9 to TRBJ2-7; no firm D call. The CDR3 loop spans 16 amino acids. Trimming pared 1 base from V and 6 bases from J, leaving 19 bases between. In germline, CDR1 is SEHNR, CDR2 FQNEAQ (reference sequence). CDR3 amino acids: CASSLVGRRSSCEQYF. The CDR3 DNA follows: TGTGCCAGCAGCTTAGTAGGGCGCAGGAGCTCTTGCGAGCAGTACTTC.

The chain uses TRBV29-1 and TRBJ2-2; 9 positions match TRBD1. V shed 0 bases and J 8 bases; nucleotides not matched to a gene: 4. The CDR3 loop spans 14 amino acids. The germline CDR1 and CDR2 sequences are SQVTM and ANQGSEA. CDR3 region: CSVEDGTGTGELFF. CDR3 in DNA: TGCAGCGTTGAAGACGGGACAGGGACGGGGGAGCTGTTTTTT.

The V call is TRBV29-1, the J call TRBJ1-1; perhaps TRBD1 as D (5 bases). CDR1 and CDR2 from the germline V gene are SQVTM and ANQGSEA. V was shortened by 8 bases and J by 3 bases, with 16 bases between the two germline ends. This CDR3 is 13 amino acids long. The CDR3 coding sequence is TGCAGCCTCAGGGAGGGGAGTGACACTGAAGCTTTCTTT. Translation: CSLREGSDTEAFF.

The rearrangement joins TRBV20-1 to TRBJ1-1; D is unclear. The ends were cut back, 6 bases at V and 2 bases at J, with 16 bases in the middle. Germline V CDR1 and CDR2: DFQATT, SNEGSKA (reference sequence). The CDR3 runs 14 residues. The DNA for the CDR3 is TGCAGTGCCATACAGAGGAGAATAAACACTGAAGCTTTCTTT. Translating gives CSAIQRRINTEAFF.

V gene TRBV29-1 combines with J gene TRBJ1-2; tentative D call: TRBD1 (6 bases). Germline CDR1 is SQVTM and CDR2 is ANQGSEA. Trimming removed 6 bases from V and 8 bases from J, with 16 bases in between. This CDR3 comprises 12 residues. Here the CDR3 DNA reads TGCAGCGTCCAAGGGCCGGGGGGCGGCTACACCTTC. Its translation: CSVQGPGGGYTF.

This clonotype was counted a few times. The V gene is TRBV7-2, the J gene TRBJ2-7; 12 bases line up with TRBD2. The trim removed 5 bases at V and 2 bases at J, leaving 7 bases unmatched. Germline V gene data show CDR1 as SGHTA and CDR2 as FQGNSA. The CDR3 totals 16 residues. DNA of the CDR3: TGTGCCAGCAGCATACCGGGACTAGCGGGCGCCTACGAGCAGTACTTC. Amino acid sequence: CASSIPGLAGAYEQYF.